A selection of T cell receptor beta chains follows, all from one sample in a study of T cell responses to AZD1222 COVID-19 vaccine. Sequenced by immunoSEQ multiplex PCR; TCRdb stores in-frame clones only, minus some. This sample carries tens of thousands of clones, roughly 87% of them seen once, and the ten largest clones take around 15%. Here the sequenced sample was peripheral blood, taken on day 0 of AZD1222 vaccination. The source is an adult in good health. Both conserved end residues are part of each CDR3. A D gene is named only where the DNA matches it firmly. Clone size is stated in some rows and not others, as once, few, many or a class when expanded.

d_gene	v_gene	abundance	j_gene	CDR3aa	CDR3nt
TRBD1	TRBV2	NA	TRBJ1-4	CASSVQGAGEKLFF	TGTGCCAGCAGTGTCCAGGGGGCAGGAGAAAAACTGTTTTTT
TRBD1	TRBV30	NA	TRBJ1-6	CAWSEGGGSPLHF	TGTGCCTGGAGTGAAGGGGGCGGTTCACCCCTCCACTTT
NA	TRBV12-3/TRBV12-4	NA	TRBJ1-5	CASSLWPSAQHF	TGTGCCAGCAGTTTATGGCCCTCTGCCCAGCATTTT
TRBD2	TRBV9	NA	TRBJ2-1	CASSVAISGMWNEQFF	TGTGCCAGCAGCGTAGCTATTAGCGGGATGTGGAATGAGCAGTTCTTC
TRBD1	TRBV5-1	NA	TRBJ1-4	CASSPSPQGRSEKLFF	TGCGCCAGCAGCCCCTCCCCACAGGGGAGGAGTGAAAAACTGTTTTTT
NA	TRBV7-2	NA	TRBJ2-5	CASSLEGRGLETQYF	TGTGCCAGCAGCTTAGAAGGCCGCGGACTAGAGACCCAGTACTTC
NA	TRBV6-5	once	TRBJ1-2	CASSYSRGDYGYTF	TGTGCCAGCAGTTACTCGAGAGGGGACTATGGCTACACCTTC
NA	TRBV28	NA	TRBJ1-1	CIITALRGGTEAFF	TGTATCATCACAGCCCTGAGGGGGGGCACTGAAGCTTTCTTT
NA	TRBV30	NA	TRBJ2-2	CAWSDPGLRGERLFF	TGTGCCTGGAGTGATCCCGGGCTGCGAGGCGAGCGGCTGTTTTTT
NA	TRBV19	NA	TRBJ1-6	CASSLQGRMNSPLHF	TGTGCCAGTAGTCTACAGGGACGAATGAATTCACCCCTCCACTTT
NA	TRBV24-1	NA	TRBJ1-3	CATSDLRVRRAGAGNTIYF	TGTGCCACCAGTGACCTGAGGGTGCGGAGAGCGGGCGCTGGAAACACCATATATTTT
NA	TRBV9	NA	TRBJ1-3	CASSVGGISGNTIYF	TGTGCCAGCAGCGTGGGGGGGATCTCTGGAAACACCATATATTTT
NA	TRBV30	NA	TRBJ1-6	CAWSQTGGSPFHF	TGTGCCTGGAGCCAAACGGGGGGATCACCCTTCCACTTT
NA	TRBV11-2	NA	TRBJ1-2	CASSPDSNYGYTF	TGTGCCAGCAGCCCTGACAGTAACTATGGCTACACCTTC
TRBD2	TRBV6-5	NA	TRBJ2-7	CASTGGYEQYF	TGTGCCAGCACGGGAGGGTACGAGCAGTACTTC
NA	TRBV15	NA	TRBJ2-3	CATSRDRATDTQYF	TGTGCCACCAGCAGAGATCGGGCCACAGATACGCAGTATTTT
NA	TRBV27	NA	TRBJ2-1	CASSIPGLEYNEQFF	TGTGCCAGCAGTATCCCGGGACTGGAGTACAATGAGCAGTTCTTC
NA	TRBV2	NA	TRBJ1-1	CASTFSGFSEAFF	TGTGCCAGCACTTTTTCAGGGTTTAGTGAAGCTTTCTTT
TRBD2	TRBV4-3	NA	TRBJ2-3	CASSQEVASGADTQYF	TGCGCCAGCAGCCAAGAGGTTGCTAGCGGCGCAGATACGCAGTATTTT
TRBD2	TRBV18	NA	TRBJ2-7	CASSPNRLAGGYEQYF	TGTGCCAGCTCACCAAATCGACTAGCGGGAGGGTACGAGCAGTACTTC
NA	TRBV2	NA	TRBJ1-1	CASSRPGTEAFF	TGTGCCAGCAGTCGCCCAGGCACTGAAGCTTTCTTT
TRBD2	TRBV6-5	NA	TRBJ2-1	CASSYSRTSGGNEQFF	TGTGCCAGCAGTTACTCGAGGACTAGCGGGGGAAATGAGCAGTTCTTC
TRBD2	TRBV6-5	NA	TRBJ2-1	CASSYSGLAAYNEQFF	TGTGCCAGCAGTTACTCCGGACTAGCAGCCTACAATGAGCAGTTCTTC
NA	TRBV28	once	TRBJ1-2	CASSLTTYGYTF	TGTGCCAGCAGTTTAACTACTTATGGCTACACCTTC
NA	TRBV19	NA	TRBJ1-2	CASSIQGRRTYGYTF	TGTGCCAGTAGTATTCAGGGTAGGAGAACCTATGGCTACACCTTC
TRBD1	TRBV7-9	NA	TRBJ1-2	CASRGDSYGYTF	TGTGCCAGCAGGGGGGACAGTTATGGCTACACCTTC
TRBD2	TRBV4-2	NA	TRBJ2-5	CASSQEAGGPETQYF	TGTGCCAGCAGCCAAGAGGCGGGAGGGCCAGAGACCCAGTACTTC
NA	TRBV7-9	NA	TRBJ1-1	CASCRENTEAFF	TGTGCCAGCTGTAGGGAGAACACTGAAGCTTTCTTT
NA	TRBV30	NA	TRBJ1-2	CAWSGGAGYTF	TGTGCCTGGAGCGGAGGGGCGGGCTACACCTTC
NA	TRBV21-1	NA	TRBJ1-6	CASRKGLGTPSSYNSPLHF	TGTGCCAGCAGAAAAGGGTTGGGGACTCCAAGCTCCTATAATTCACCCCTCCACTTT
NA	TRBV6-6	NA	TRBJ2-4	CASSPPRGGRNIQYF	TGTGCCAGCAGTCCACCACGCGGTGGGAGAAACATTCAGTACTTC
NA	TRBV7-8	NA	TRBJ1-4	CASSPTVATNEKLFF	TGTGCCAGCAGCCCTACAGTTGCAACTAATGAAAAACTGTTTTTT
NA	TRBV7-9	NA	TRBJ1-1	CASSSYPSDSNTEAFF	TGTGCCAGCAGTTCATACCCCTCCGACAGTAACACTGAAGCTTTCTTT
NA	TRBV19	NA	TRBJ1-6	CASSITGLNSPLHF	TGTGCCAGTAGTATTACAGGGCTAAATTCACCCCTCCACTTT
NA	TRBV15	NA	TRBJ1-6	CATSREGGPLHF	TGTGCCACCAGCAGAGAGGGGGGACCCCTCCACTTT
NA	TRBV19	NA	TRBJ1-1	CASSIVGGENTEAFF	TGTGCCAGTAGTATAGTTGGGGGCGAGAACACTGAAGCTTTCTTT
NA	TRBV19	NA	TRBJ1-5	CASTRRENQPQHF	TGTGCCAGTACGAGGAGGGAAAATCAGCCCCAGCATTTT
NA	TRBV7-3	NA	TRBJ2-2	CASSLSGNTGELFF	TGTGCCAGCAGCTTATCCGGGAACACCGGGGAGCTGTTTTTT
TRBD1	TRBV6-1	NA	TRBJ1-4	CASSGGTVSTNEKLFF	TGTGCCAGCAGTGGGGGGACAGTCTCAACTAATGAAAAACTGTTTTTT
TRBD2	TRBV3-1/TRBV3-2	NA	TRBJ2-6	CASTLLGGSSGANVLTF	TGTGCCAGCACCCTCCTCGGGGGGTCCTCTGGGGCCAACGTCCTGACTTTC
TRBD1	TRBV10-3	NA	TRBJ1-2	CAISPTGVGYGYTF	TGTGCCATCTCTCCGACAGGGGTTGGATATGGCTACACCTTC
NA	TRBV7-2	NA	TRBJ2-7	CASSPTISYEQYF	TGTGCCAGCAGCCCAACTATATCCTACGAGCAGTACTTC
NA	TRBV4-3	NA	TRBJ1-4	CASSQVVLGEKLFF	TGCGCCAGCAGCCAAGTAGTATTGGGTGAAAAACTGTTTTTT
NA	TRBV25-1	once	TRBJ2-5	CASSTDSALETQYF	TGTGCCAGCAGTACGGACAGCGCCCTGGAGACCCAGTACTTC
TRBD2	TRBV11-2	NA	TRBJ2-3	CASSSALSSGGTQYF	TGTGCCAGCAGCTCCGCCCTAAGTAGCGGGGGCACGCAGTATTTT
NA	TRBV19	NA	TRBJ1-5	CASTPGAAGVKQPQHF	TGTGCCAGTACCCCAGGGGCGGCAGGGGTCAAGCAGCCCCAGCATTTT
TRBD2	TRBV9	NA	TRBJ2-1	CASSVGLAGVNEQFF	TGTGCCAGCAGCGTAGGTCTAGCGGGAGTCAATGAGCAGTTCTTC
NA	TRBV10-3	NA	TRBJ2-7	CAISGSSYEQYF	TGTGCCATCAGCGGGTCCTCCTACGAGCAGTACTTC
NA	TRBV5-1	NA	TRBJ1-6	CASSSGTGINSPLHF	TGCGCCAGCAGCTCCGGAACAGGGATCAATTCACCCCTCCACTTT
TRBD1	TRBV19	NA	TRBJ2-7	CASTPDRGALEQYF	TGTGCCAGTACACCGGACAGGGGGGCCCTGGAGCAGTACTTC
NA	TRBV9	NA	TRBJ1-4	CASSGRGEGGEKLFF	TGTGCCAGCAGCGGTAGGGGAGAGGGGGGAGAAAAACTGTTTTTT
NA	TRBV11-2	NA	TRBJ2-1	CASSLRADGSYNEQFF	TGTGCCAGCAGCTTACGGGCGGACGGCTCCTACAATGAGCAGTTCTTC
TRBD1	TRBV18	NA	TRBJ1-6	CASSPRDSNSPLHF	TGTGCCAGCTCACCGAGGGACAGTAATTCACCCCTCCACTTT